These T cell receptor beta chains were read from a single sample in a study of cytomegalovirus exposure and HLA in healthy donors. Some clones are missing from TCRdb's copy, which holds only in-frame ones; the method was immunoSEQ multiplex PCR. This table has 45,000 to 60,000 clones, around 70% appearing once. Sequenced: PBMCs. Receptor source: a man younger than 35 in good health and CMV-seronegative. CDR3s include the opening cysteine and the closing phenylalanine or tryptophan. The D gene is left open where the match is weak. Size tells how often a clone was seen (once, few, many) or the class of an expanded clone, and some rows leave it out.

v_gene	d_gene	abundance	j_gene	CDR3aa	CDR3nt
TRBV29-1	TRBD1	NA	TRBJ2-5	CSVGQGQETQYF	TGCAGCGTTGGACAGGGGCAAGAGACCCAGTACTTC
TRBV2	NA	few	TRBJ2-2	CASSGARGTGELFF	TGTGCCAGCAGCGGGGCGCGGGGCACCGGGGAGCTGTTTTTT
TRBV6-4	TRBD1	NA	TRBJ1-1	CASSPLGRGTEAFF	TGTGCCAGCAGCCCTTTGGGCAGGGGGACTGAAGCTTTCTTT
TRBV7-8	TRBD2	NA	TRBJ2-7	CASSLARLAGRYEQYF	TGTGCCAGCAGCTTAGCCCGGCTAGCGGGTCGCTACGAGCAGTACTTC
TRBV7-8	NA	NA	TRBJ1-4	CASSLGGGSNEKLFF	TGTGCCAGCAGCTTAGGGGGGGGATCTAATGAAAAACTGTTTTTT
TRBV10-3	NA	few	TRBJ1-2	CAIKNRVGGYTF	TGTGCCATCAAAAACAGGGTTGGTGGCTACACCTTC
TRBV6-5	NA	NA	TRBJ1-2	CASRTRDITNYGYTF	TGTGCCAGCCGAACACGGGACATCACTAACTATGGCTACACCTTC
TRBV7-9	TRBD2	NA	TRBJ2-7	CASSSRPAGDYEQYF	TGTGCCAGCAGCTCCCGGCCGGCGGGGGACTACGAGCAGTACTTC
TRBV6-5	TRBD2	few	TRBJ2-7	CASSYVIAGGKIEQYF	TGTGCCAGCAGTTACGTGATAGCGGGAGGGAAAATCGAGCAGTACTTC
TRBV4-2	NA	NA	TRBJ2-3	CASSQDSRSTDTQYF	TGTGCCAGCAGCCAAGATTCCAGGAGCACAGATACGCAGTATTTT
TRBV28	NA	NA	TRBJ1-2	CASSFPNMGAYGYTF	TGTGCCAGCAGTTTCCCCAACATGGGAGCCTATGGCTACACCTTC
TRBV25-1	NA	NA	TRBJ1-2	CASSEYRSYGYTF	TGTGCCAGCAGTGAATACCGGAGCTATGGCTACACCTTC
TRBV27	TRBD1	NA	TRBJ1-1	CASFEDRDTEAFF	TGTGCCAGCTTCGAGGACAGGGACACTGAAGCTTTCTTT
TRBV5-6	TRBD1	NA	TRBJ1-1	CASSRGQKAFF	TGTGCCAGCAGCCGGGGACAGAAAGCTTTCTTT
TRBV5-1	NA	NA	TRBJ2-7	CASSLLAPSEQYF	TGCGCCAGCAGCTTGCTAGCCCCTAGCGAGCAGTACTTC
TRBV18	TRBD1	NA	TRBJ1-1	CASSTGQGLEAFF	TGTGCCAGCTCAACAGGACAGGGGCTGGAAGCTTTCTTT
TRBV10-2	TRBD2	NA	TRBJ2-3	CASSDVTSDTDTQYF	TGCGCCAGCAGTGATGTGACTAGCGACACAGATACGCAGTATTTT
TRBV7-8	NA	NA	TRBJ2-2	CASNRIARRDSNTGELFF	TGTGCCAGCAACCGAATAGCTCGGAGAGACTCGAACACCGGGGAGCTGTTTTTT
TRBV7-9	TRBD1	NA	TRBJ2-5	CASSDGTGQETQYF	TGTGCCAGCAGCGACGGGACAGGACAAGAGACCCAGTACTTC
TRBV4-2	TRBD2	NA	TRBJ2-3	CASSGRTSRDTDTQYF	TGTGCCAGCAGCGGACGGACTAGCCGCGACACAGATACGCAGTATTTT
TRBV28	NA	NA	TRBJ1-5	CASSFRGYQPQHF	TGTGCCAGCAGTTTTCGGGGATATCAGCCCCAGCATTTT
TRBV28	TRBD1	NA	TRBJ1-1	CATRDREAFF	TGTGCCACCAGGGACAGGGAAGCTTTCTTT
TRBV29-1	TRBD1	NA	TRBJ1-4	CSVGGTGGPNEKLFF	TGCAGCGTTGGGGGGACAGGGGGTCCTAATGAAAAACTGTTTTTT
TRBV4-1	TRBD1	NA	TRBJ1-1	CASSQGPTGGMNTEAFF	TGCGCCAGCAGCCAAGGGCCGACAGGGGGTATGAACACTGAAGCTTTCTTT
TRBV10-3	NA	NA	TRBJ1-1	CAISGDRFSAEAFF	TGTGCCATCAGTGGTGACAGGTTTAGCGCTGAAGCTTTCTTT
TRBV7-6	NA	NA	TRBJ2-7	CASSPSGAAYEQYF	TGTGCCAGCAGCCCAAGTGGGGCGGCCTACGAGCAGTACTTC
TRBV18	TRBD1	once	TRBJ2-6	CASSLGTAGANVLTF	TGTGCCAGCTCCCTTGGGACAGCCGGGGCCAACGTCCTGACTTTC
TRBV28	TRBD1	NA	TRBJ2-5	CASSRTGGGRETQYF	TGTGCCAGCAGTCGGACAGGGGGCGGGAGGGAGACCCAGTACTTC
TRBV6-5	TRBD1	NA	TRBJ2-3	CASSYGGQRTDTQYF	TGTGCCAGCAGTTACGGGGGACAGCGCACAGATACGCAGTATTTT
TRBV10-2	TRBD2	few	TRBJ2-1	CASILSGSVNEQFF	TGCGCCAGCATCCTTAGCGGGAGTGTGAATGAGCAGTTCTTC
TRBV5-6	NA	NA	TRBJ2-3	CASSRLFPTKGRGDTQYF	TGTGCCAGCAGCAGACTCTTTCCAACTAAGGGGCGGGGAGATACGCAGTATTTT
TRBV28	TRBD1	few	TRBJ1-2	CASSFGTGVPPNYGYTF	TGTGCCAGCAGTTTCGGGACAGGGGTGCCCCCTAACTATGGCTACACCTTC
TRBV6-1	NA	few	TRBJ2-5	CASTPGWGLQETQYF	TGTGCCAGCACCCCCGGGTGGGGACTCCAAGAGACCCAGTACTTC
TRBV4-2	TRBD2	few	TRBJ2-1	CASSQRWGGSSYNEQFF	TGTGCCAGCAGTCAAAGATGGGGGGGAAGCTCCTACAATGAGCAGTTCTTC
TRBV11-2	NA	NA	TRBJ1-4	CASSVPGVGGEKLFF	TGTGCCAGCAGCGTCCCCGGGGTTGGCGGTGAAAAACTGTTTTTT
TRBV2	TRBD1	NA	TRBJ1-1	CASTTLQGGSEAFF	TGTGCCAGCACTACTCTGCAGGGGGGTTCTGAAGCTTTCTTT
TRBV7-8	NA	NA	TRBJ2-3	CASINQPKTSTDTQYF	TGTGCCAGCATCAACCAACCGAAGACTAGCACAGATACGCAGTATTTT
TRBV11-2	TRBD1	NA	TRBJ1-1	CASSSSGTGFEAFF	TGTGCCAGCAGCTCTAGTGGGACAGGGTTTGAAGCTTTCTTT
TRBV5-4	NA	NA	TRBJ2-3	CASSLSSGRTDTQYF	TGTGCCAGCAGCTTGAGTAGCGGTCGCACAGATACGCAGTATTTT
TRBV5-1	NA	NA	TRBJ2-1	CASSRFGEQGGEQFF	TGCGCCAGCAGCCGATTCGGCGAGCAAGGAGGTGAGCAGTTCTTC
TRBV29-1	TRBD2	few	TRBJ2-7	CSVRGRLAEYEQYF	TGCAGCGTTCGGGGTCGGCTAGCGGAATACGAGCAGTACTTC
TRBV6-4	TRBD2	NA	TRBJ2-1	CASSPEAGVFDEQFF	TGTGCCAGCAGCCCCGAGGCGGGAGTCTTCGATGAGCAGTTCTTC
TRBV29-1	TRBD1	NA	TRBJ2-7	CSAKDRSSGEQYF	TGCAGCGCTAAGGACAGGAGCTCAGGCGAGCAGTACTTC
TRBV7-2	TRBD1	NA	TRBJ2-3	CASSTGQGPQYF	TGTGCCAGCAGCACTGGACAGGGACCGCAGTATTTT
TRBV6-5	NA	NA	TRBJ2-3	CASRRTGRADTQYF	TGTGCCAGCAGGAGGACAGGGAGGGCAGATACGCAGTATTTT
TRBV19	NA	NA	TRBJ1-2	CASSRDSNYGYTF	TGTGCCAGCTCGAGGGACTCTAACTATGGCTACACCTTC
TRBV7-2	TRBD2	NA	TRBJ2-5	CASSPETSGKTQYF	TGTGCCAGCAGCCCTGAGACTAGCGGGAAGACCCAGTACTTC
TRBV7-2	NA	once	TRBJ2-5	CASSLVMPAEETQYF	TGTGCCAGCAGCTTAGTTATGCCAGCGGAAGAGACCCAGTACTTC
TRBV4-3	NA	NA	TRBJ1-5	CASSLDLNRVPQHF	TGCGCCAGCAGCCTTGATTTAAACAGGGTGCCCCAGCATTTT
TRBV28	NA	few	TRBJ2-1	CASRGPYNEQFF	TGTGCCAGCAGGGGGCCCTACAATGAGCAGTTCTTC
TRBV28	TRBD2	NA	TRBJ2-5	CASSLLREGQETQYF	TGTGCCAGCAGTTTACTGCGGGAGGGCCAAGAGACCCAGTACTTC
TRBV30	NA	few	TRBJ1-1	CAWSLEGNTEAFF	TGTGCCTGGAGTCTGGAGGGGAACACTGAAGCTTTCTTT
TRBV4-1	NA	NA	TRBJ2-2	CASSQDRTGAAGELFF	TGCGCCAGCAGCCAAGATAGGACGGGAGCGGCCGGGGAGCTGTTTTTT
TRBV2	NA	NA	TRBJ1-6	CASSDSSPLHF	TGTGCCAGCAGTGATAGTTCACCCCTCCACTTT
TRBV28	NA	NA	TRBJ2-7	CASSLGGRNEQYF	TGTGCCAGCAGTTTAGGGGGGAGGAACGAGCAGTACTTC
TRBV4-3	NA	NA	TRBJ2-1	CASSQVGLANEQFF	TGCGCCAGCAGCCAAGTGGGTCTAGCCAATGAGCAGTTCTTC
TRBV7-3	TRBD1	NA	TRBJ1-6	CASSSTGAGSPLHF	TGTGCCAGCAGCTCTACAGGGGCGGGATCACCCCTCCACTTT
TRBV10-3	TRBD2	NA	TRBJ2-1	CAISESAGEKFF	TGTGCCATCAGTGAGTCGGCGGGAGAAAAGTTCTTC